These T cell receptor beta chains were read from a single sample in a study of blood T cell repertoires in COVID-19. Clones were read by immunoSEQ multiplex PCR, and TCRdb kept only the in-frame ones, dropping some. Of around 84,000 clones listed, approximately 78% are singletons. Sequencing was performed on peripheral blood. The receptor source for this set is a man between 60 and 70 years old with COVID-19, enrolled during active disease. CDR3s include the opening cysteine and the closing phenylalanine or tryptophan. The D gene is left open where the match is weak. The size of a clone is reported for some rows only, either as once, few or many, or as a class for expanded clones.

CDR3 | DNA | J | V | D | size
CASSLGPGDGYTF | TGCGCCAGCAGCTTGGGGCCAGGGGATGGCTACACCTTC | TRBJ1-2 | TRBV5-1 | - | -
CASSQQGRTYEQYF | TGTGCCAGCAGCCAACAGGGGCGGACCTACGAGCAGTACTTC | TRBJ2-7 | TRBV14 | - | -
CASSSPGHLNTGELFF | TGTGCCAGCAGCTCGCCGGGACACTTGAACACCGGGGAGCTGTTTTTT | TRBJ2-2 | TRBV7-9 | - | -
CASSIRGQDRVGNSPLHF | TGTGCCAGTAGTATTCGAGGACAGGATCGGGTCGGTAATTCACCCCTCCACTTT | TRBJ1-6 | TRBV19 | TRBD1 | -
CASSFLRDTGELFF | TGTGCCAGCAGCTTCCTCCGTGACACCGGGGAGCTGTTTTTT | TRBJ2-2 | TRBV11-3 | - | few
CASSLNRETQYF | TGTGCCAGCAGTTTGAACAGAGAGACCCAGTACTTC | TRBJ2-5 | TRBV12-3/TRBV12-4 | - | -
CASKTEGWTEAFF | TGTGCCAGCAAGACGGAGGGGTGGACTGAAGCTTTCTTT | TRBJ1-1 | TRBV2 | - | -
CASSTAKTTINSNQPQHF | TGTGCCAGCAGCACCGCCAAGACGACAATAAATAGCAATCAGCCCCAGCATTTT | TRBJ1-5 | TRBV7-2 | - | -
CASGLGSSGWGSTDTQYF | TGTGCTAGTGGTTTGGGGTCCTCGGGGTGGGGTAGCACAGATACGCAGTATTTT | TRBJ2-3 | TRBV12-5 | - | -
CASSAPGLAGVNEQFF | TGTGCCAGCAGCGCTCCGGGACTAGCGGGAGTTAATGAGCAGTTCTTC | TRBJ2-1 | TRBV7-2 | TRBD2 | -
CASSPLQGASNEKLFF | TGTGCCAGCTCACCACTGCAGGGGGCGTCTAATGAAAAACTGTTTTTT | TRBJ1-4 | TRBV18 | TRBD1 | -
CASAKGAAGRETQYF | TGTGCCAGCGCCAAGGGGGCTGCCGGAAGGGAGACCCAGTACTTC | TRBJ2-5 | TRBV25-1 | TRBD1 | -
CASSSLATADTQYF | TGTGCCAGCAGCTCACTAGCAACGGCAGATACGCAGTATTTT | TRBJ2-3 | TRBV6-2/TRBV6-3 | - | -
CASSDRSGNTGELFF | TGTGCCAGCAGTGACCGGTCCGGGAACACCGGGGAGCTGTTTTTT | TRBJ2-2 | TRBV2 | - | few
CASSAGTSGNIQYF | TGTGCCAGCAGCGCGGGGACTAGCGGAAACATTCAGTACTTC | TRBJ2-4 | TRBV9 | TRBD2 | -
CASSIASVQETQYF | TGTGCCAGTAGTATAGCGTCAGTCCAAGAGACCCAGTACTTC | TRBJ2-5 | TRBV19 | - | once
CASSLDSGAKETQYF | TGCGCCAGCAGCTTAGATAGTGGGGCAAAAGAGACCCAGTACTTC | TRBJ2-5 | TRBV5-1 | - | -
CASSPSGTDTQYF | TGTGCCAGCAGCCCTAGCGGGACAGATACGCAGTATTTT | TRBJ2-3 | TRBV12-3/TRBV12-4 | TRBD2 | -
CASSLDYSLTYEQYF | TGTGCCAGCAGCTTGGATTACAGTTTGACCTACGAGCAGTACTTC | TRBJ2-7 | TRBV5-8 | - | -
CASSTLYRGGRETQYF | TGTGCCAGCAGCACTCTCTACAGGGGGGGTAGGGAGACCCAGTACTTC | TRBJ2-5 | TRBV13 | - | -
CASSGLGTDTQYF | TGTGCCAGCAGTGGGCTAGGCACAGATACGCAGTATTTT | TRBJ2-3 | TRBV2 | - | once
CASSWGVTEAFF | TGTGCCAGCAGCTGGGGGGTCACTGAAGCTTTCTTT | TRBJ1-1 | TRBV7-2 | - | -
CASSSGLAGTSTDTQYF | TGTGCCAGTAGTTCGGGACTAGCGGGGACTAGCACAGATACGCAGTATTTT | TRBJ2-3 | TRBV19 | TRBD2 | -
CASSEQGFSGNTIYF | TGTGCCAGCAGTGAACAGGGGTTCTCTGGAAACACCATATATTTT | TRBJ1-3 | TRBV2 | - | -
CASSLLRQGIITDTQYF | TGTGCCAGCAGCCTCCTTCGACAGGGCATAATCACAGATACGCAGTATTTT | TRBJ2-3 | TRBV3-1/TRBV3-2 | TRBD1 | -
CSVDAQRNYGYTF | TGCAGCGTTGACGCACAGAGAAACTATGGCTACACCTTC | TRBJ1-2 | TRBV29-1 | - | -
CASSPDRGGTGELFF | TGCGCCAGCAGCCCCGACAGGGGGGGCACCGGGGAGCTGTTTTTT | TRBJ2-2 | TRBV5-1 | TRBD1 | -
CASSSPKGQSYNEQFF | TGTGCCAGCAGTTCCCCCAAGGGACAGTCTTACAATGAGCAGTTCTTC | TRBJ2-1 | TRBV25-1 | TRBD1 | -
CASLRELGDTQYF | TGTGCCAGCCTACGGGAGTTGGGAGATACGCAGTATTTT | TRBJ2-3 | TRBV5-8 | - | -
CASSLGQGPYNEQFF | TGTGCCAGCAGTCTGGGACAGGGGCCTTACAATGAGCAGTTCTTC | TRBJ2-1 | TRBV2 | TRBD1 | -
CASGSGQKMETQYF | TGTGCCAGCGGATCGGGACAGAAGATGGAGACCCAGTACTTC | TRBJ2-5 | TRBV9 | TRBD1 | -
CASSVAAGGGLYEQYF | TGTGCCAGCAGCGTAGCTGCCGGCGGAGGTCTGTACGAGCAGTACTTC | TRBJ2-7 | TRBV9 | - | -
CASSQERTGGWETQYF | TGCGCCAGCAGCCAAGAAAGGACAGGGGGCTGGGAGACCCAGTACTTC | TRBJ2-5 | TRBV4-1 | TRBD1 | once
CASSSRGAGVNNEQFF | TGTGCCAGCAGCTCCAGAGGAGCGGGAGTTAACAATGAGCAGTTCTTC | TRBJ2-1 | TRBV11-2 | TRBD2 | many
CASSPKGGRSYNSPLHF | TGTGCCAGTAGTCCGAAAGGGGGCAGATCCTATAATTCACCCCTCCACTTT | TRBJ1-6 | TRBV19 | TRBD1 | few